The entry that follows covers one TCR beta chain sequence. What it binds is not known. The data are from a study of blood T cells in healthy people across ages. Study conclusions and caveats: Compared with aged donors, long-lived donors showed fewer expanded clones, suggesting selection.

Then a second PCR, running about 7 to 11 cycles, was carried out with a sample-barcoded 5' primer and a J-beta primer mix. TCRdb re-analysed the 5' RACE reads in MiXCR, keeping a single row per CDR3 protein. The table includes 700,000 to 850,000 distinct CDR3 sequences, roughly 34% detected once. Germline values: CDR1 SGHVS, CDR2 FNYEAQ. V gave up 3 bases and J gave up 6 bases, with 6 bases separating them. The CDR3 is 12 residues long. Ranging in age from roughly 6 to 100, the donors were healthy Caucasian individuals from Russia. In each sample, at least 7 million PBMCs were isolated. This TCR was sampled from a young man in good health. The chain uses TRBV7-6 and TRBJ1-5; D not resolved. Specimen: blood. The DNA of the CDR3 is TGTGCCAGCAGCTTCGAAGGTCAGCCCCAGCATTTT. This codes for CASSFEGQPQHF.